The rows below give T cell receptor beta chains drawn from one sample of a study of blood T cell repertoires in COVID-19. Using immunoSEQ multiplex PCR, the repertoire was profiled, and TCRdb retains in-frame clones only, with some absent. This sample has 300,000 to 350,000 clones; about nine tenths occur once, and the top ten carry about 2.3%. The sample consisted of peripheral blood. All receptors derive from a man in his late teens or twenties with active or convalescent COVID-19. CDR3s include the opening cysteine and the closing phenylalanine or tryptophan. A D gene is named only where the DNA matches it firmly. Clone sizes are given selectively: once, few, many, or a class where the clone is expanded.

J: TRBJ2-1; D: TRBD2; size: .; V: TRBV19; CDR3: CASSIGGSGNYNEQFF; DNA: TGTGCCAGTAGTATAGGGGGTAGCGGGAATTACAATGAGCAGTTCTTC
J: TRBJ1-3; D: TRBD1; size: .; V: TRBV6-5; CDR3: CASAPQGTSGNTIYF; DNA: TGTGCCAGCGCCCCACAGGGGACCTCTGGAAACACCATATATTTT
J: TRBJ2-7; D: .; size: .; V: TRBV28; CDR3: CASRRVGEQYF; DNA: TGTGCCAGCAGGCGGGTAGGCGAGCAGTACTTC
J: TRBJ2-3; D: .; size: .; V: TRBV7-2; CDR3: CASSLAGSYTDTQYF; DNA: TGTGCCAGCAGCTTAGCGGGCAGTTACACAGATACGCAGTATTTT
J: TRBJ1-5; D: .; size: .; V: TRBV15; CDR3: CATSREVQTEDQPQHF; DNA: TGTGCCACCAGCAGAGAGGTGCAGACAGAGGACCAGCCCCAGCATTTT
J: TRBJ2-7; D: TRBD1; size: .; V: TRBV7-9; CDR3: CASSFPGTGRNHEQYF; DNA: TGTGCCAGCAGCTTTCCAGGGACAGGGAGAAACCACGAGCAGTACTTC
J: TRBJ2-2; D: .; size: .; V: TRBV5-1; CDR3: CASSLGGVGGELFF; DNA: TGCGCCAGCAGCTTGGGAGGTGTTGGCGGGGAGCTGTTTTTT
J: TRBJ2-3; D: .; size: .; V: TRBV18; CDR3: CASSPSSATSTDTQYF; DNA: TGTGCCAGCTCACCAAGCAGCGCTACTAGCACAGATACGCAGTATTTT
J: TRBJ2-1; D: TRBD2; size: once; V: TRBV11-2; CDR3: CASSSSGSSYNEQFF; DNA: TGTGCCAGCAGCTCTAGCGGAAGCTCCTACAATGAGCAGTTCTTC
J: TRBJ2-1; D: .; size: .; V: TRBV6-5; CDR3: CASSSAISDRQFF; DNA: TGTGCCAGCAGTTCTGCTATTAGCGACCGCCAGTTCTTC
J: TRBJ2-5; D: TRBD1; size: few; V: TRBV24-1; CDR3: CATSDPGQGGGETQYF; DNA: TGTGCCACCAGTGATCCGGGACAGGGGGGAGGGGAGACCCAGTACTTC
J: TRBJ2-7; D: .; size: .; V: TRBV28; CDR3: CASSLLARSPYEQYF; DNA: TGTGCCAGCAGTTTATTGGCTAGATCCCCCTACGAGCAGTACTTC
J: TRBJ1-2; D: .; size: .; V: TRBV4-3; CDR3: CASSQDIGAHYGYTF; DNA: TGCGCCAGCAGCCAAGATATAGGAGCACACTATGGCTACACCTTC
J: TRBJ2-2; D: TRBD1; size: .; V: TRBV5-5; CDR3: CASSGQGLSVGELFF; DNA: TGTGCCAGCAGCGGACAGGGTCTCTCAGTCGGGGAGCTGTTTTTT
J: TRBJ1-4; D: TRBD1; size: .; V: TRBV28; CDR3: CASQNTPPGQGLKKLFF; DNA: TGTGCCAGCCAAAACACCCCCCCGGGACAGGGTTTGAAAAAACTGTTTTTT
J: TRBJ2-1; D: .; size: .; V: TRBV4-3; CDR3: CASSQTMSSYNEQFF; DNA: TGCGCCAGCAGCCAAACCATGAGCTCCTACAATGAGCAGTTCTTC
J: TRBJ1-1; D: .; size: once; V: TRBV5-5; CDR3: CASSRREVNTEAFF; DNA: TGTGCCAGCAGCCGAAGGGAGGTGAACACTGAAGCTTTCTTT
J: TRBJ2-1; D: TRBD2; size: .; V: TRBV9; CDR3: CASSAHGGTNYNEQFF; DNA: TGTGCCAGCAGCGCCCACGGGGGGACTAACTACAATGAGCAGTTCTTC
J: TRBJ2-1; D: .; size: .; V: TRBV4-1; CDR3: CASSRHILQGNEQFF; DNA: TGCGCCAGCAGCCGGCATATTTTACAGGGAAATGAGCAGTTCTTC
J: TRBJ2-1; D: TRBD2; size: .; V: TRBV4-1; CDR3: CASSQGLAGTGEQFF; DNA: TGCGCCAGCAGCCAAGGACTAGCGGGGACGGGCGAGCAGTTCTTC
J: TRBJ2-5; D: TRBD2; size: .; V: TRBV5-4; CDR3: CASSGGGTQETQYF; DNA: TGTGCCAGCAGCGGGGGGGGGACCCAAGAGACCCAGTACTTC
J: TRBJ2-3; D: TRBD2; size: .; V: TRBV9; CDR3: CASSQPRGAQGDTQYF; DNA: TGTGCCAGCAGCCAGCCGCGGGGGGCGCAGGGAGATACGCAGTATTTT
J: TRBJ1-6; D: TRBD1; size: .; V: TRBV28; CDR3: CASSFTGERSPLHF; DNA: TGTGCCAGCAGTTTTACAGGGGAGCGGTCACCCCTCCACTTT
J: TRBJ2-3; D: TRBD1; size: once; V: TRBV18; CDR3: CASSLLQGAALTDTQYF; DNA: TGTGCCAGCTCACTCTTGCAGGGGGCTGCTCTGACAGATACGCAGTATTTT
J: TRBJ2-7; D: TRBD1; size: .; V: TRBV7-6; CDR3: CASSLEATGIPYEQYF; DNA: TGTGCCAGCAGCTTAGAAGCGACAGGGATACCCTACGAGCAGTACTTC
J: TRBJ2-3; D: TRBD2; size: .; V: TRBV28; CDR3: CASSFGTSGSQADTQYF; DNA: TGTGCCAGCAGTTTTGGTACTAGCGGGAGTCAGGCAGATACGCAGTATTTT
J: TRBJ1-2; D: .; size: .; V: TRBV20-1; CDR3: CSARPDYGYTF; DNA: TGCAGTGCTAGACCGGACTATGGCTACACCTTC
J: TRBJ2-6; D: .; size: .; V: TRBV3-1/TRBV3-2; CDR3: CASSPIRTWETNVLTF; DNA: TGTGCCAGCAGCCCTATTAGGACGTGGGAGACCAACGTCCTGACTTTC
J: TRBJ2-3; D: TRBD1; size: .; V: TRBV4-3; CDR3: CASSQWTGGFGDTQYF; DNA: TGCGCCAGCAGCCAATGGACAGGGGGCTTCGGAGATACGCAGTATTTT
J: TRBJ2-7; D: .; size: .; V: TRBV27; CDR3: CASSPRPSLAYEQYF; DNA: TGTGCCAGCAGTCCTAGGCCGAGCCTGGCCTACGAGCAGTACTTC
J: TRBJ2-3; D: TRBD1; size: .; V: TRBV5-1; CDR3: CASSLRAGGRTDTQYF; DNA: TGCGCCAGCAGCTTGAGGGCAGGGGGCCGCACAGATACGCAGTATTTT
J: TRBJ2-2; D: .; size: .; V: TRBV27; CDR3: CASTYPGGELFF; DNA: TGTGCCAGCACCTACCCGGGCGGGGAGCTGTTTTTT
J: TRBJ1-1; D: TRBD1; size: .; V: TRBV28; CDR3: CASSLGQGAWGTEAFF; DNA: TGTGCCAGCAGTTTGGGACAGGGGGCCTGGGGCACTGAAGCTTTCTTT
J: TRBJ1-2; D: TRBD1; size: .; V: TRBV10-3; CDR3: CAISTTTGNYGYTF; DNA: TGTGCCATCAGTACTACGACAGGGAACTATGGCTACACCTTC
J: TRBJ1-1; D: TRBD1; size: .; V: TRBV5-1; CDR3: CASSPRDRRNTEAFF; DNA: TGCGCCAGCAGCCCCAGGGACAGGAGGAACACTGAAGCTTTCTTT
J: TRBJ1-5; D: .; size: .; V: TRBV2; CDR3: CASSVGEGGHQPQHF; DNA: TGTGCCAGCAGTGTCGGGGAGGGGGGCCATCAGCCCCAGCATTTT
J: TRBJ2-2; D: .; size: .; V: TRBV6-2/TRBV6-3; CDR3: CASSYPTGYTGELFF; DNA: TGTGCCAGCAGTTACCCAACAGGATACACCGGGGAGCTGTTTTTT
J: TRBJ2-1; D: TRBD2; size: .; V: TRBV29-1; CDR3: CSVEDHQTSRINEQFF; DNA: TGCAGCGTTGAAGATCATCAGACTAGCCGGATCAATGAGCAGTTCTTC
J: TRBJ2-5; D: TRBD2; size: .; V: TRBV18; CDR3: CASSPLSGDGTQYF; DNA: TGTGCCAGCTCACCACTGAGCGGGGACGGGACCCAGTACTTC
J: TRBJ1-2; D: TRBD1; size: .; V: TRBV18; CDR3: CASSPLGTGQGGNGYTF; DNA: TGTGCCAGCTCACCACTTGGGACGGGACAGGGGGGCAATGGCTACACCTTC
J: TRBJ2-1; D: .; size: .; V: TRBV6-2/TRBV6-3; CDR3: CASSYSGISYNEQFF; DNA: TGTGCCAGCAGTTACTCCGGGATTTCCTACAATGAGCAGTTCTTC
J: TRBJ1-5; D: .; size: .; V: TRBV13; CDR3: CASSLGPTAAQHF; DNA: TGTGCCAGCAGCTTAGGCCCCACAGCGGCCCAGCATTTT
J: TRBJ1-6; D: TRBD1; size: .; V: TRBV29-1; CDR3: CSVQGQGADSPLHF; DNA: TGCAGCGTTCAGGGACAGGGGGCAGACTCACCCCTCCACTTT
J: TRBJ2-1; D: TRBD2; size: once; V: TRBV4-1; CDR3: CASSQDRTSGSFNEQFF; DNA: TGCGCCAGCAGCCAAGACCGGACTAGCGGGAGTTTTAATGAGCAGTTCTTC
J: TRBJ2-7; D: .; size: few; V: TRBV25-1; CDR3: CASKGPYYEQYF; DNA: TGTGCCAGCAAGGGGCCATACTACGAGCAGTACTTC
J: TRBJ2-2; D: TRBD2; size: once; V: TRBV4-3; CDR3: CASSQSTSGDLTGELFF; DNA: TGCGCCAGCAGCCAATCGACTAGCGGGGACCTCACCGGGGAGCTGTTTTTT
J: TRBJ2-2; D: TRBD2; size: .; V: TRBV9; CDR3: CASSVASGVSTGELFF; DNA: TGTGCCAGCAGCGTAGCAAGCGGGGTTTCGACCGGGGAGCTGTTTTTT
J: TRBJ2-5; D: TRBD1; size: .; V: TRBV11-2; CDR3: CASRYTGGSETQYF; DNA: TGTGCCAGCAGATATACAGGGGGCAGTGAGACCCAGTACTTC
J: TRBJ2-1; D: TRBD2; size: .; V: TRBV6-2/TRBV6-3; CDR3: CASSYQIAGGGGEQFF; DNA: TGTGCCAGCAGTTACCAGATAGCGGGAGGGGGGGGTGAGCAGTTCTTC
J: TRBJ1-4; D: .; size: .; V: TRBV7-8; CDR3: CASRDQGYEKLFF; DNA: TGTGCCAGCAGGGACCAGGGTTATGAAAAACTGTTTTTT
J: TRBJ2-1; D: TRBD1; size: few; V: TRBV6-2/TRBV6-3; CDR3: CASSPGQGSYNEQFF; DNA: TGTGCCAGCAGCCCGGGACAGGGCTCCTACAATGAGCAGTTCTTC
J: TRBJ2-5; D: TRBD2; size: .; V: TRBV19; CDR3: CASSIGTSDGTQYF; DNA: TGTGCCAGTAGTATTGGGACTAGCGACGGGACCCAGTACTTC
J: TRBJ2-2; D: .; size: .; V: TRBV9; CDR3: CASSAGTNTGELFF; DNA: TGTGCCAGCAGCGCCGGGACAAATACCGGGGAGCTGTTTTTT
J: TRBJ2-2; D: TRBD2; size: .; V: TRBV5-1; CDR3: CASSFTGGGATAGELFF; DNA: TGCGCCAGCAGCTTCACGGGCGGGGGGGCTACGGCCGGGGAGCTGTTTTTT
J: TRBJ2-7; D: .; size: .; V: TRBV18; CDR3: CASSPGQLSSYEQYF; DNA: TGTGCCAGCTCACCCGGACAGTTGAGCTCCTACGAGCAGTACTTC